This T cell receptor (beta chain) was documented in a study of T cells in Graves' hyperthyroidism and ophthalmopathy. Researchers amplified the TCR beta CDR3 regions from RNA transcripts. The TCR CDR3 first-round RT-PCR relied on the HTBI primer set. TCRdb re-called the multiplex PCR reads through MiXCR, storing one row per CDR3 protein. The sample includes approximately 480,000 distinct CDR3 sequences, about 20% seen only once; the top ten take about 25%. From germline, CDR1 is MGHRA and CDR2 YSYEKL. The CDR3 has 16 amino acids. Trimming cost V 4 bases and J 1 base; bases outside gene matches: 6. Diagnosis rested on symptoms, serum thyroxine and TRAb, thyroid ultrasound, and orbital computed tomography.

This clonotype was sampled from a man between 18 and 29 years old with Graves' hyperthyroidism. Sequenced sample: blood. This sequence joins TRBV4-1 and TRBJ2-2; 7 bases agree with TRBD1. Here the CDR3 reads CASSPRDRWNTGELFF. CDR3 DNA sequence: TGCGCCAGCAGCCCCCGGGACAGATGGAACACCGGGGAGCTGTTTTTT.